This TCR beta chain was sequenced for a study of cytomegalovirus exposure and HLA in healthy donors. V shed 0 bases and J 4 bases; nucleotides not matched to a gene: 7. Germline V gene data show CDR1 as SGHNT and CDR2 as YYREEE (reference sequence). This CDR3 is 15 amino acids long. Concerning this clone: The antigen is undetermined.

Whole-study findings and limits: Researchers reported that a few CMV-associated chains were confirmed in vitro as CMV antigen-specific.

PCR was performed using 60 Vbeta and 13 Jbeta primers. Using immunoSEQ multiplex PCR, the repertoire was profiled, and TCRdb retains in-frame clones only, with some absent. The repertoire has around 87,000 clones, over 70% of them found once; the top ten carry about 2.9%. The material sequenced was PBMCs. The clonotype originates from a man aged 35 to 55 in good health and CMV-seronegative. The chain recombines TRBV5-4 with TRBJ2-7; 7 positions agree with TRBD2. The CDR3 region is CASSLVAGEVYEQYF. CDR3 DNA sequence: TGTGCCAGCAGCTTGGTTGCGGGGGAAGTTTACGAGCAGTACTTC. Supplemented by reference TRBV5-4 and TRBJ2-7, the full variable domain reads ETGVTQSPTHLIKTRGQQVTLRCSSQSGHNTVSWYQQALGQGPQFIFQYYREEENGRGNFPPRFSGLQFPNYSSELNVNALELDDSALYLCASSLVAGEVYEQYFGPGTRLTVT.